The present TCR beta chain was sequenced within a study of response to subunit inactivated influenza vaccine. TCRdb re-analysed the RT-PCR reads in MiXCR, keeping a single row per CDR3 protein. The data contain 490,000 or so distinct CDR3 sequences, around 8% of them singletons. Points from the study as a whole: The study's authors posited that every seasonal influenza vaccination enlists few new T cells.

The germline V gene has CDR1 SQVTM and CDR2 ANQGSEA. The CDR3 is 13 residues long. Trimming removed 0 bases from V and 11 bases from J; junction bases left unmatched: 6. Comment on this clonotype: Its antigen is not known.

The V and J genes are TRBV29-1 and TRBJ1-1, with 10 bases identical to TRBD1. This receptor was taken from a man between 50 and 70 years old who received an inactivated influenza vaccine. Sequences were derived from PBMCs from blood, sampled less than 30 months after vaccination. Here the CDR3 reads CSVEDRQGASAFF. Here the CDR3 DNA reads TGCAGCGTTGAAGATCGACAGGGGGCGTCGGCTTTCTTT.